A selection of T cell receptor beta chains follows, all from one sample in a study of blood T cell repertoires in COVID-19. Sequencing used immunoSEQ multiplex PCR; TCRdb keeps in-frame clones, though not all of them. There are 300,000 to 350,000 clones in the sample; 80% to 90% occur only once, and under 2.5% lies in the top ten. The sequenced sample consisted of PBMCs or T cells enriched from blood (not recorded which). The receptor source for this set is a man aged 30 to 39 who had recovered from COVID-19. Both conserved end residues are part of each CDR3. A D gene is named only where the DNA matches it firmly. Rows give clone size only sometimes, using once, few, many, or a class for an expanded clone.

TRBV6-1,TRBJ2-5,TRBD2,15,.,CASSDLAGGPETQYF,TGTGCCAGCAGTGATCTAGCGGGGGGGCCGGAGACCCAGTACTTC
TRBV5-8,TRBJ2-7,TRBD1,13,.,CASSFTGDYEQYF,TGTGCCAGCAGCTTTACAGGGGACTACGAGCAGTACTTC
TRBV5-4,TRBJ1-4,.,14,.,CASSRDIENEKLFF,TGTGCCAGCAGCAGGGACATAGAGAATGAAAAACTGTTTTTT
TRBV5-1,TRBJ1-2,.,14,.,CASSPSGSNYGYTF,TGCGCCAGCAGCCCGTCCGGGAGTAACTATGGCTACACCTTC
TRBV6-4,TRBJ2-3,TRBD2,15,once,CASSDSRGGTDTQYF,TGTGCCAGCAGTGACTCGCGGGGGGGCACAGATACGCAGTATTTT
TRBV4-2,TRBJ2-7,TRBD2,15,.,CASSQEAGGLYEQYF,TGTGCCAGCAGCCAAGAAGCGGGGGGGCTGTACGAGCAGTACTTC
TRBV30,TRBJ1-1,TRBD1,12,once,CAWSRGRTEAFF,TGTGCCTGGAGCAGGGGGAGGACTGAAGCTTTCTTT
TRBV12-3/TRBV12-4,TRBJ1-1,.,13,few,CASSLRQNTEAFF,TGTGCCAGCAGTTTACGACAGAACACTGAAGCTTTCTTT
TRBV19,TRBJ1-2,.,12,few,CASRYRDYGYTF,TGTGCCAGTAGGTACAGGGACTATGGCTACACCTTC
TRBV19,TRBJ2-4,.,14,.,CASSDGGLENIQYF,TGTGCCAGTTCGGACGGAGGACTCGAAAACATTCAGTACTTC
TRBV7-8,TRBJ2-5,.,14,.,CASSLGIRYETQYF,TGTGCCAGCAGCTTAGGAATTAGATATGAGACCCAGTACTTC
TRBV20-1,TRBJ1-2,.,10,.,CSAGAYGYTF,TGCAGTGCTGGGGCATATGGCTACACCTTC
TRBV11-1,TRBJ2-1,.,14,.,CASSSGNRDHEQFF,TGTGCCAGCAGCTCAGGGAACAGGGACCATGAGCAGTTCTTC
TRBV7-2,TRBJ1-5,TRBD1,15,once,CASSLGTAQRQPQHF,TGTGCCAGCAGCTTGGGGACAGCGCAACGGCAGCCCCAGCATTTT
TRBV2,TRBJ1-6,.,14,once,CASSPDRANSPLHF,TGTGCCAGCAGTCCTGACAGAGCTAATTCACCCCTCCACTTT
TRBV5-5,TRBJ1-3,TRBD1,16,once,CASSLRNLGQGNTIYF,TGTGCCAGCAGCTTGCGAAACCTGGGACAGGGGAACACCATATATTTT
TRBV29-1,TRBJ2-2,.,12,.,CSVGGLTGELFF,TGCAGCGTTGGAGGACTAACCGGGGAGCTGTTTTTT
TRBV5-5,TRBJ1-4,TRBD1,15,.,CASSLRGDSDEKLFF,TGTGCCAGCAGCTTGAGGGGGGACAGTGATGAAAAACTGTTTTTT
TRBV6-5,TRBJ1-1,.,13,.,CASRVGGGTEAFF,TGTGCCAGCAGGGTTGGTGGCGGCACTGAAGCTTTCTTT
TRBV9,TRBJ1-1,.,18,.,CASSVEWKVGEGRTEAFF,TGTGCCAGCAGCGTAGAGTGGAAGGTGGGAGAGGGAAGAACTGAAGCTTTCTTT
TRBV18,TRBJ2-5,.,15,.,CASSYTTGGIETQYF,TGTGCCAGCTCCTACACGACGGGGGGCATAGAGACCCAGTACTTC
TRBV12-3/TRBV12-4,TRBJ1-1,.,13,.,CASSQQWNTEAFF,TGTGCCAGCAGTCAACAGTGGAACACTGAAGCTTTCTTT
TRBV7-9,TRBJ2-7,.,12,.,CASSPTAHEQYF,TGTGCCAGCAGCCCGACAGCCCACGAGCAGTACTTC
TRBV3-1/TRBV3-2,TRBJ2-1,.,17,.,CASSPPLDSGVYNEQFF,TGTGCCAGCAGCCCACCCTTGGATAGCGGAGTTTACAATGAGCAGTTCTTC
TRBV19,TRBJ2-2,TRBD1,12,.,CASQVRGQGLFF,TGTGCCAGTCAAGTAAGGGGACAGGGACTGTTTTTT
TRBV5-1,TRBJ1-6,.,15,.,CASSLSGGGNSPLHF,TGCGCCAGCAGCTTATCTGGAGGAGGCAATTCACCCCTCCACTTT
TRBV10-3,TRBJ1-6,TRBD1,14,.,CAISETGEDSPLHF,TGTGCCATCAGCGAGACAGGGGAGGATTCACCCCTCCACTTT